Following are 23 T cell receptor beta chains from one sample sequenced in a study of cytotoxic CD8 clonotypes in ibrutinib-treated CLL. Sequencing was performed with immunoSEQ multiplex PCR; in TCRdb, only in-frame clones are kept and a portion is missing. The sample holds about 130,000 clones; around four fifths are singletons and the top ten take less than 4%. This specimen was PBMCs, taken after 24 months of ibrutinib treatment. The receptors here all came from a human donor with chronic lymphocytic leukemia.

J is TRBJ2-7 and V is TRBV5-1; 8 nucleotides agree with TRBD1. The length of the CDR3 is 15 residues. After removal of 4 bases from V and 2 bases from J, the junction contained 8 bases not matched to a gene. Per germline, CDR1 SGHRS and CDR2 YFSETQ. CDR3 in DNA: TGCGCCAGCAGCAATCCCGGACAGGGAGCCTACGAGCAGTACTTC. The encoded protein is CASSNPGQGAYEQYF.

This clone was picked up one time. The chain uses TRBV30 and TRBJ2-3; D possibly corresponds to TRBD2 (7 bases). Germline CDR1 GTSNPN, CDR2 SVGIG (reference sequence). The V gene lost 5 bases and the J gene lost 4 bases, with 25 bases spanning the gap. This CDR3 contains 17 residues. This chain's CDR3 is CAWGRAAGALVADTQYF. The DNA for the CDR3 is TGTGCCTGGGGGCGGGCCGCGGGGGCATTGGTTGCAGATACGCAGTATTTT. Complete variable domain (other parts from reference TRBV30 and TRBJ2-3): SQTIHQWPATLVQPVGSPLSLECTVEGTSNPNLYWYRQAAGRGLQLLFYSVGIGQISSEVPQNLSASRPQDRQFILSSKKLLLSDSGFYLCAWGRAAGALVADTQYFGPGTRLTVL.

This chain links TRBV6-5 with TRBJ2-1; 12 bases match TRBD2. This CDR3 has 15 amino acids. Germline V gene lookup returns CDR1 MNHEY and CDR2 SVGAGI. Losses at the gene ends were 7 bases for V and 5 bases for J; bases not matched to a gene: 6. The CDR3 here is CASTPGLAGHNEQFF. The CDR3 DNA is TGTGCCAGCACTCCCGGACTAGCGGGACACAATGAGCAGTTCTTC.

CDR3 sequence reads: CASSQPGRSYEQYF. The CDR3 coding sequence is TGTGCCAGCAGCCAACCGGGACGATCCTACGAGCAGTACTTC. The chain is built from TRBV7-6 and TRBJ2-7, with D perhaps TRBD1 or TRBD2 (5 bases each). Trimming cost V 5 bases and J 1 base, with 12 bases left between them. CDR1 and CDR2 (germline): SGHVS, FNYEAQ. The CDR3 length is 14 residues.

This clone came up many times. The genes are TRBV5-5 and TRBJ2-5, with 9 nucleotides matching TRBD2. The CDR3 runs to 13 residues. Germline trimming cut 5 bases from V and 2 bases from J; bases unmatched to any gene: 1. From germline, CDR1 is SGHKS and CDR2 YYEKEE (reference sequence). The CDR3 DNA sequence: TGTGCCAGCAGGGGACTAGCTCAAGAGACCCAGTACTTC. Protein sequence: CASRGLAQETQYF.

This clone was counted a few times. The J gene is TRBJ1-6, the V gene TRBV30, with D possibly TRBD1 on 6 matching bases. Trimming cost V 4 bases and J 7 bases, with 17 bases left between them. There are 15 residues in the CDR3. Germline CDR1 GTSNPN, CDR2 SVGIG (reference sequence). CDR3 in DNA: TGTGCCTGGACGCCGCTAAGGGGGGGGAATTCACCCCTCCACTTT. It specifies CAWTPLRGGNSPLHF. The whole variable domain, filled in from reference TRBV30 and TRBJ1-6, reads SQTIHQWPATLVQPVGSPLSLECTVEGTSNPNLYWYRQAAGRGLQLLFYSVGIGQISSEVPQNLSASRPQDRQFILSSKKLLLSDSGFYLCAWTPLRGGNSPLHFGNGTRLTVT.

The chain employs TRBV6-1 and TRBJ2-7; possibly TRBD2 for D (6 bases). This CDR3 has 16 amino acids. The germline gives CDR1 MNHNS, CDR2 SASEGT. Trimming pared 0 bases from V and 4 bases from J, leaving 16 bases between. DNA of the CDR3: TGTGCCAGCAGTGAAGCGCACGGGGGTTGGACGTACGAGCAGTACTTC. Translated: CASSEAHGGWTYEQYF.

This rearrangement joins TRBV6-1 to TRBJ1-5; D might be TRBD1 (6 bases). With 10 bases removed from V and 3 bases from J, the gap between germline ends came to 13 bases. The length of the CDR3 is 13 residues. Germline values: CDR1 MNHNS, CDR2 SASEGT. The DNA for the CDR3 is TGTGCCATCCAGAGGGGGAACAATCAGCCCCAGCATTTT. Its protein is CAIQRGNNQPQHF.

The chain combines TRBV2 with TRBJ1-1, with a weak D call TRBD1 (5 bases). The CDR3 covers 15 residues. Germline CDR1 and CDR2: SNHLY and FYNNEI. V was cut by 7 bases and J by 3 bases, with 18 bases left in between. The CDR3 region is CASIPGRGMDTEAFF. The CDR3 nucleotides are TGTGCCAGCATCCCCGGGAGGGGAATGGACACTGAAGCTTTCTTT.

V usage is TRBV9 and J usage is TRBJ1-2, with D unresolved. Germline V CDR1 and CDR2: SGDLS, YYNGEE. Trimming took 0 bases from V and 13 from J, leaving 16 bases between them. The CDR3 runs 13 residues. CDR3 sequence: CASSVVPRSAATF. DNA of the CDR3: TGTGCCAGCAGCGTAGTCCCCCGAAGCGCGGCCACCTTC.

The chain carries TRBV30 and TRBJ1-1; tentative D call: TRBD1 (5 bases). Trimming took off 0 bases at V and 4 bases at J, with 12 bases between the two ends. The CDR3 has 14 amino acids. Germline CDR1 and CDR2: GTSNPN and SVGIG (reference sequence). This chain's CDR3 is CAWSVRGVPTEAFF. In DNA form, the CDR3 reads TGTGCCTGGAGTGTACGAGGGGTTCCCACTGAAGCTTTCTTT.

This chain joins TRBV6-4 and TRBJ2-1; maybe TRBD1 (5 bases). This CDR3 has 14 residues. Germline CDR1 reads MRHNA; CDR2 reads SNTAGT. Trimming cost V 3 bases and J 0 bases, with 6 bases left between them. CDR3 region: CASSEQGSYNEQFF. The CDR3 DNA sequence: TGTGCCAGCAGTGAGCAGGGCTCCTACAATGAGCAGTTCTTC.

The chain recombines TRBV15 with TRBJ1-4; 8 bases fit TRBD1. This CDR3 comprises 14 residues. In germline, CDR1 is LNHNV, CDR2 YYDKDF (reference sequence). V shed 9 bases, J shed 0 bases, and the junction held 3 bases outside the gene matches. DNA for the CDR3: TGTGCCACGCGGACAGGGCCAACTAATGAAAAACTGTTTTTT. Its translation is CATRTGPTNEKLFF.

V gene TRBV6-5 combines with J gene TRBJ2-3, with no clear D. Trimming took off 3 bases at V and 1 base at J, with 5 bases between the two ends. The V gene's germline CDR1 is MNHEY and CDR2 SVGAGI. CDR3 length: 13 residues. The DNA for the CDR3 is TGTGCCAGCAGTTATAAGGGCACAGATACGCAGTATTTT. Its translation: CASSYKGTDTQYF.

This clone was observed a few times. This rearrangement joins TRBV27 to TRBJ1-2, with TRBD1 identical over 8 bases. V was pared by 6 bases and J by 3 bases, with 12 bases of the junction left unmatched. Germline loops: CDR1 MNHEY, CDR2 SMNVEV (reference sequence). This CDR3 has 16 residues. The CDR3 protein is CASSSRTGYRYYGYTF. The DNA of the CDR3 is TGTGCCAGCAGCTCTCGGACAGGGTACCGATACTATGGCTACACCTTC.

Here the CDR3 DNA reads TGTGCCATCAGGGACAGGGCCTTGGTTTTGGGCACAGATACGCAGTATTTT. It yields the protein CAIRDRALVLGTDTQYF. The chain uses TRBV10-3 and TRBJ2-3, with 8 bases lining up with TRBD1. The length of the CDR3 is 17 residues. J was trimmed by 1 base and V by 6 bases; bases with no gene match: 12. The germline V gene encodes CDR1 ENHRY and CDR2 SYGVKD.

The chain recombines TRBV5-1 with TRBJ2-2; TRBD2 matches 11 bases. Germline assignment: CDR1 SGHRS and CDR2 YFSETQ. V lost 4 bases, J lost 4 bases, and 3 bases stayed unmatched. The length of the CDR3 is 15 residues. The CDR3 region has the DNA TGCGCCAGCAGCCTTGGACTAGCGGGCACCGGGGAGCTGTTTTTT. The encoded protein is CASSLGLAGTGELFF.

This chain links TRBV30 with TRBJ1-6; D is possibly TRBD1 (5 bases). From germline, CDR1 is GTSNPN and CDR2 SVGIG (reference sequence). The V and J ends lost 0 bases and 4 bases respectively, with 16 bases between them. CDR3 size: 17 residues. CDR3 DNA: TGTGCCTGGAGTGTATTCGGGGGGGGGAGATATAATTCACCCCTCCACTTT. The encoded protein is CAWSVFGGGRYNSPLHF.

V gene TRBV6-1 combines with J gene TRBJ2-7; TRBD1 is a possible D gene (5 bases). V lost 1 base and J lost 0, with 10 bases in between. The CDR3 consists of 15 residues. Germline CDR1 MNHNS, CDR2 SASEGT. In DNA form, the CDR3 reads TGTGCCAGCAGTGAAGGCCCAGGGCCCTCCTACGAGCAGTACTTC. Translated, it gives CASSEGPGPSYEQYF.

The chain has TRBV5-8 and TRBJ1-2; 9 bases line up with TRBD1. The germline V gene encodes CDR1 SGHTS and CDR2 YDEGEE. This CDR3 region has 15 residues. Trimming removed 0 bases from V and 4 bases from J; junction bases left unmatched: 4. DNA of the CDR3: TGTGCCAGCAGCTTGGGTGACAGGGGGATCTATGGCTACACCTTC. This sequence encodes CASSLGDRGIYGYTF.

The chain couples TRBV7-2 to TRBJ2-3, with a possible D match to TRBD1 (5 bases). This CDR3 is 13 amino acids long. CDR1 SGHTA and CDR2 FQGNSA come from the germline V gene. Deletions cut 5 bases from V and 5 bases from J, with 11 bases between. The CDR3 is CASSPNQGDTQYF. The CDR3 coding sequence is TGTGCCAGCAGCCCCAACCAGGGAGATACGCAGTATTTT.

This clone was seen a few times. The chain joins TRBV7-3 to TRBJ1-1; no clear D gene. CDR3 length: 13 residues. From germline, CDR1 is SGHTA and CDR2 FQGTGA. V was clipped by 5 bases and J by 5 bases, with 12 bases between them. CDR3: CASSTTGGTEAFF. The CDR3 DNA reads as TGTGCCAGCAGCACCACGGGTGGGACTGAAGCTTTCTTT.

The CDR3 here is CASSHPSKLGNLDTQYF. The CDR3 DNA reads TGCGCCAGCAGCCACCCTTCCAAACTAGGGAACCTAGATACGCAGTATTTT. This chain connects TRBV4-1 to TRBJ2-3; perhaps TRBD2 as D (5 bases). Germline V lookup: CDR1 MGHRA, CDR2 YSYEKL. This CDR3 comprises 17 residues. The V end was cut by 3 bases, the J end by 5 bases, with 21 bases between.